This is a list of T cell receptor beta chains from one sample in a study of blood T cell repertoires in COVID-19. Here immunoSEQ multiplex PCR was the method, and the copy in TCRdb shows in-frame clones only, minus some. The profile shows about 68,000 clones, approximately 89% of them singletons. The specimen sequenced was peripheral blood. The receptors come from a man aged 45 to 65 with COVID-19, enrolled during active disease. The CDR3 runs from the conserved cysteine through the conserved F or W. A D gene is named only where the DNA matches it firmly. Size values are once, few and many counts, or a class for expanded clones, and some rows have none.

TRBV19	TRBD1	-	TRBJ1-5	TGTGCCAGTAGTAACAGGGGGACAGGCCGCTATTATAGCAATCAGCCCCAGCATTTT	CASSNRGTGRYYSNQPQHF
TRBV12-3/TRBV12-4	-	-	TRBJ2-1	TGTGCCAGCAGTCGACTTACCTACAATGAGCAGTTCTTC	CASSRLTYNEQFF
TRBV29-1	-	-	TRBJ2-7	TGCAGCGTTGAAGAACTCTACGAGCAGTACTTC	CSVEELYEQYF
TRBV11-2	TRBD2	-	TRBJ2-1	TGTGCCAGCCGCCCGGGACTAGCGGGAGAAGAGCAGTTCTTC	CASRPGLAGEEQFF
TRBV7-3	-	-	TRBJ2-3	TGTGCCAGCAGCTTAACGTCTCGTCTCGGCACAGATACGCAGTATTTT	CASSLTSRLGTDTQYF
TRBV24-1	TRBD1	-	TRBJ2-2	TGTGCCACCAGTGAACCGGACAGGGGGCTTGGCGGGGAGCTGTTTTTT	CATSEPDRGLGGELFF
TRBV7-8	-	-	TRBJ2-5	TGTGCCAGCAGCTTAGGGGGGCGAGAGACCCAGTACTTC	CASSLGGRETQYF
TRBV7-9	-	-	TRBJ1-5	TGTGCCAGCAGCTCCGTCTTTAGCAATCAGCCCCAGCATTTT	CASSSVFSNQPQHF
TRBV6-1	-	-	TRBJ2-3	TGTGCCAGCAGTGGGAAGCGGGCGATTATCACAGATACGCAGTATTTT	CASSGKRAIITDTQYF
TRBV11-2	-	-	TRBJ2-5	TGTGCCAGCAGCTTAGGACAGTGGCAAGAGACCCAGTACTTC	CASSLGQWQETQYF
TRBV9	-	once	TRBJ2-2	TGTGCCAGCAGCGACCGGGACAAGACGAACACCGGGGAGCTGTTTTTT	CASSDRDKTNTGELFF
TRBV19	-	-	TRBJ2-1	TGTGCCAGTAGTCCAGACAATGAGCAGTTCTTC	CASSPDNEQFF
TRBV28	-	-	TRBJ1-3	TGTGCCAGCAGTTTCCCGAGAGGGACATCTTCCGGAAACACCATATATTTT	CASSFPRGTSSGNTIYF
TRBV9	TRBD2	-	TRBJ2-1	TGTGCCAGCAGCGTAGGACTAGCGGCTAATGAGCAGTTCTTC	CASSVGLAANEQFF
TRBV29-1	TRBD1	-	TRBJ2-1	TGCAGCGTAAGGACAGGAGACAATGAGCAGTTCTTC	CSVRTGDNEQFF
TRBV19	-	few	TRBJ1-5	TGTGCCAGTAGCAACAGTGAGAATCAGCCCCAGCATTTT	CASSNSENQPQHF
TRBV10-3	-	once	TRBJ2-6	TGTGCCATCAGTGAGCGAAGGACAGCTTTCTCTGGGGCCAACGTCCTGACTTTC	CAISERRTAFSGANVLTF
TRBV5-1	TRBD1	-	TRBJ2-1	TGCGCCAGCAGCCCATCGCAGGGGGTGGGTTACGAGCAGTTCTTC	CASSPSQGVGYEQFF
TRBV28	TRBD2	-	TRBJ2-1	TGTGCCAGCAGTTTCGGACTAGCGGTTAATGAGCAGTTCTTC	CASSFGLAVNEQFF
TRBV4-1	-	-	TRBJ2-1	TGCGCCAGCAGCCTAAATCCAGGGAGTCGGGGGAATGAGCAGTTCTTC	CASSLNPGSRGNEQFF
TRBV7-9	-	-	TRBJ2-5	TGTGCCAGCAGCCCGGACAGCCTCTACCAAGAGACCCAGTACTTC	CASSPDSLYQETQYF
TRBV7-2	TRBD2	-	TRBJ2-1	TGTGCCAGCAGCTTGGACGGGAGGGCCCACAATGAGCAGTTCTTC	CASSLDGRAHNEQFF
TRBV5-4	TRBD2	-	TRBJ2-7	TGTGCCAGCAGCCCGGGGGGACTAGTTGATCACGAGCAGTACTTC	CASSPGGLVDHEQYF
TRBV6-5	-	-	TRBJ1-1	TGTGCCAGCAGGGGGGGAGGCTTCCCTGAAGCTTTCTTT	CASRGGGFPEAFF
TRBV9	-	once	TRBJ2-7	TGTGCCAGCAGCGTAGGTCCGGGAAGGATCCTCGAGCAGTACTTC	CASSVGPGRILEQYF
TRBV7-9	-	-	TRBJ2-5	TGTGCCAGCAGCTTAACGCAGGGAAGGGTTGGCGAGACCCAGTACTTC	CASSLTQGRVGETQYF
TRBV28	TRBD2	-	TRBJ2-1	TGTGCCAGCGGGACTAGCGAGTACAATGAGCAGTTCTTC	CASGTSEYNEQFF
TRBV2	-	-	TRBJ1-3	TGTGCCAGCAGCCCCAGGGTAGGAAGTGAAAACACCATATATTTT	CASSPRVGSENTIYF
TRBV27	-	-	TRBJ2-1	TGTGCCAGCAGTTTGGGAGACAGGCCTTACAATGAGCAGTTCTTC	CASSLGDRPYNEQFF
TRBV4-3	TRBD2	-	TRBJ2-2	TGCGCCAGCAGCCCTTGGGGGGGGAGGAACACCGGGGAGCTGTTTTTT	CASSPWGGRNTGELFF
TRBV6-5	-	-	TRBJ2-7	TGTGCCAGCAGCGCACCCAGGGGATCGTCCTACGAGCAGTACTTC	CASSAPRGSSYEQYF
TRBV28	TRBD1	-	TRBJ2-4	TGTGCCAGCAGACCCACAGGGGTGGGCAAAAACATTCAGTACTTC	CASRPTGVGKNIQYF
TRBV6-5	-	-	TRBJ1-1	TGTGCCAGCAGCAAAGGGCTTCCCGGGGATACTGAAGCTTTCTTT	CASSKGLPGDTEAFF
TRBV28	TRBD1	-	TRBJ1-4	TGTGCCAGCAGTGTAAATCAGGGGGACAGGGGGCCAACTAATGAAAAACTGTTTTTT	CASSVNQGDRGPTNEKLFF
TRBV7-6	-	once	TRBJ2-2	TGTGCCAGCAGCTTAGCGGGAGTGAACACCGGGGAGCTGTTTTTT	CASSLAGVNTGELFF